The present T cell receptor beta chain was sequenced within a study of cytomegalovirus exposure and HLA in healthy donors. Study observations and caveats: Researchers reported in a later analysis that a missense DCLRE1C variant was tied to TCR beta V- and J-gene trimming. TCR beta chains numbering some 150 were designated cytomegalovirus-associated. A later analysis appeared to link common viral pathogens to several of the most significant clusters. CMV serostatus was the only immune exposure information that was available.

A remark on this clone: Its specificity is unknown.

The germline V gene encodes CDR1 SGHTA and CDR2 FQGNSA. The CDR3 has 13 amino acids. The V and J ends lost 4 bases and 4 bases respectively, with 10 bases between them. Vbeta (60) and Jbeta (13) primers were used in the PCR. TCRdb's copy holds only in-frame clones and misses some; the assay was immunoSEQ multiplex PCR. Among 150,000 or so clones listed, approximately 83% were seen once. The chain couples TRBV7-2 to TRBJ1-1, with unresolved D. The origin of this receptor is a male donor in good health and CMV-seronegative. The sequencing input was PBMCs. Here the CDR3 DNA reads TGTGCCAGCAGCTCGAGGGAGGGCACTGAAGCTTTCTTT. Translation: CASSSREGTEAFF.